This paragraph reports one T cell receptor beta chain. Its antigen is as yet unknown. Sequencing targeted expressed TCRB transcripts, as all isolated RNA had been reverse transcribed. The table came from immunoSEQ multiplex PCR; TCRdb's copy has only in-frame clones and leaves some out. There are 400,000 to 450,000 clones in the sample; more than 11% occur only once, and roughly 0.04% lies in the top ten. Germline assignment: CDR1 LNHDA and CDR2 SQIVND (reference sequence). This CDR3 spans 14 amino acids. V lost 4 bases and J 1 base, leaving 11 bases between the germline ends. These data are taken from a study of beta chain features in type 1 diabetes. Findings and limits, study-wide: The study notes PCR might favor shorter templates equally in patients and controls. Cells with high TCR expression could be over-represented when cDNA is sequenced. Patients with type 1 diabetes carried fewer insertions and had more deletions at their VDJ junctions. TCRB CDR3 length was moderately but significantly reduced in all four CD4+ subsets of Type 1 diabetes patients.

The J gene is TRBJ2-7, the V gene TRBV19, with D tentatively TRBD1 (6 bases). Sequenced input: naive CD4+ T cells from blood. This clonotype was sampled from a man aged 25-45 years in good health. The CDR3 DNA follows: TGTGCCAGTAGTACTTCAGGGGAGTCCTACGAGCAGTACGTC. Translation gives CASSTSGESYEQYV.